These 5 T cell receptor beta chains came from one sample sequenced in a study of T-cell memory formation after mild COVID-19 (dated by TCRdb to the early 2020s). Library generation was performed with 5' RACE. The instrument was an Illumina NovaSeq 6000. TCRdb reprocessing: public reads trimmed at Q25 with fastp, clones called with MiXCR, in-frame beta chains kept. Merged by CDR3 protein, the rows form single entries marked with the most common genes and DNA. Recorded for this sample are around 320,000 distinct CDR3 sequences; less than 20% of them occurred a single time. The top ten clonotypes cover under 25% of the sample. Sequenced input: PBMCs or a T cell subset sorted from them (not recorded which). The receptors shown here come from a man younger than 35 who had mild COVID-19 (a few samples of this study predate the infection). The sample titles of this study are shuffled in the database, so cell type and time point are left out; the donor was told from shared clones.

This clonotype was seen more than once but under ten times. V and J are TRBV2 and TRBJ2-2, with no clear D. Germline-derived CDR1 and CDR2 are SNHLY and FYNNEI. Trimming took 7 bases from V and 4 from J, leaving 10 bases between them. This CDR3 spans 13 amino acids. The chain's CDR3 is CASKVLPTGELFF. The CDR3 coding sequence is TGTGCCAGCAAAGTTCTTCCCACCGGGGAGCTGTTTTTT.

This clonotype was counted a few times. This chain uses TRBV5-1 with TRBJ2-5; the D is unclear. This CDR3 is 15 amino acids long. Germline V gene sequence: CDR1 SGHRS, CDR2 YFSETQ. V was trimmed by 0 bases and J by 2 bases, leaving 11 bases between them. In DNA form, the CDR3 reads TGCGCCAGCAGCTTGGCCGGTCGGCAGCAAGAGACCCAGTACTTC. It codes for CASSLAGRQQETQYF.

V gene TRBV5-1 combines with J gene TRBJ1-1; TRBD1 might be the D (5 bases). CDR1 is SGHRS and CDR2 is YFSETQ in the germline V gene. V was clipped by 0 bases and J by 7 bases, with 16 bases between them. CDR3 length equals 15 residues. The CDR3, as DNA: TGCGCCAGCAGCTTGGTCACGACGGCGGGGGATGAAGCTTTCTTT. Translating gives CASSLVTTAGDEAFF.

This clonotype was observed at least ten times. The V gene is TRBV7-9, the J gene TRBJ2-5; possibly TRBD2 for D (5 bases). The CDR3 runs 11 residues. Germline V gives CDR1 SEHNR, CDR2 FQNEAQ (reference sequence). V dropped 4 bases and J dropped 5 bases, with 5 bases sitting between them. The CDR3 region has the DNA TGTGCCAGCAGCTGGAGGGAGACCCAGTACTTC. Protein product: CASSWRETQYF.

The rearrangement joins TRBV7-9 to TRBJ2-1; 10 nucleotides agree with TRBD2. The CDR3 has 15 amino acids. V was pared by 1 base and J by 4 bases, with 1 base of the junction left unmatched. The V gene's germline CDR1 is SEHNR and CDR2 FQNEAQ (reference sequence). CDR3 amino acids: CASSLVTSGYNEQFF. The CDR3 bases are TGTGCCAGCAGCTTAGTGACTAGCGGGTACAATGAGCAGTTCTTC. The full variable domain, completed using reference TRBV7-9 and TRBJ2-1, is DTGVSQNPRHKITKRGQNVTFRCDPISEHNRLYWYRQTLGQGPEFLTYFQNEAQLEKSRLLSDRFSAERPKGSFSTLEIQRTEQGDSAMYLCASSLVTSGYNEQFFGPGTRLTVL.